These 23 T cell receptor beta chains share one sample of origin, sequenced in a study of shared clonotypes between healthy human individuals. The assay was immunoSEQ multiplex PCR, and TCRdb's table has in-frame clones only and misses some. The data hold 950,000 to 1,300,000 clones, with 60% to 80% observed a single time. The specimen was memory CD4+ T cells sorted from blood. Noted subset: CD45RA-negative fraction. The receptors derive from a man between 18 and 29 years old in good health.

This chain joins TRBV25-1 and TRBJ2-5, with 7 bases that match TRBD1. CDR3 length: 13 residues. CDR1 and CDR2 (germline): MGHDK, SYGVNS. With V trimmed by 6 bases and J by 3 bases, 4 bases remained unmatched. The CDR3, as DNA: TGTGCCAGCAGGGCCCAGGGGGAAGAGACCCAGTACTTC. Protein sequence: CASRAQGEETQYF.

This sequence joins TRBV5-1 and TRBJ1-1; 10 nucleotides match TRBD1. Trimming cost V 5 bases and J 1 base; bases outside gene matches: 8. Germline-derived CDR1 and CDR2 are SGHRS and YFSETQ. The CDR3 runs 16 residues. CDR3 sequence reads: CASRPDRGLSNTEAFF. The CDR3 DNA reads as TGCGCCAGCAGACCTGACAGGGGGCTATCGAACACTGAAGCTTTCTTT. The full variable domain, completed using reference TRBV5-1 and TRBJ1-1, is KAGVTQTPRYLIKTRGQQVTLSCSPISGHRSVSWYQQTPGQGLQFLFEYFSETQRNKGNFPGRFSGRQFSNSRSEMNVSTLELGDSALYLCASRPDRGLSNTEAFFGQGTRLTVV.

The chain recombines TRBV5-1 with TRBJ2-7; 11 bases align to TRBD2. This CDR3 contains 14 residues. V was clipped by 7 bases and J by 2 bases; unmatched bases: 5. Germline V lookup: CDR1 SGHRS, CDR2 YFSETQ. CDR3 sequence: CASGGTSGTYEQYF. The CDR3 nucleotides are TGCGCCAGCGGTGGGACTAGCGGCACCTACGAGCAGTACTTC.

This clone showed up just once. This CDR3 reads CASSRAQGYGYTF. The DNA for the CDR3 is TGTGCCAGTAGTAGAGCCCAGGGCTATGGCTACACCTTC. The chain combines TRBV19 with TRBJ1-2; maybe TRBD1 (5 bases). The germline V and J ends were trimmed by 4 bases and 4 bases, with 10 bases remaining between them. Germline-derived CDR1 and CDR2 are LNHDA and SQIVND (reference sequence). This CDR3 spans 13 amino acids.

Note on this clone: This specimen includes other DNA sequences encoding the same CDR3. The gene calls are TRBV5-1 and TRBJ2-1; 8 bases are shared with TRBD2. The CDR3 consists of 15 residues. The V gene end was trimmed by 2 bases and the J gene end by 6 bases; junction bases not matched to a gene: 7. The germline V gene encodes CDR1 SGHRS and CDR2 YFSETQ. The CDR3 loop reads CASSLRTSGGNEQFF. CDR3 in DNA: TGCGCCAGCAGCTTACGAACTAGCGGCGGCAATGAGCAGTTCTTC.

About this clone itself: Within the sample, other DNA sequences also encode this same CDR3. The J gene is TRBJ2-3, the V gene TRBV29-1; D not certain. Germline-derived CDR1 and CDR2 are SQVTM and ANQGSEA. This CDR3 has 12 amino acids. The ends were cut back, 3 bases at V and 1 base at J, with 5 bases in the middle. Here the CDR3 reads CSVEVGTDTQYF. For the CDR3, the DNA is TGCAGCGTTGAGGTGGGCACAGATACGCAGTATTTT.

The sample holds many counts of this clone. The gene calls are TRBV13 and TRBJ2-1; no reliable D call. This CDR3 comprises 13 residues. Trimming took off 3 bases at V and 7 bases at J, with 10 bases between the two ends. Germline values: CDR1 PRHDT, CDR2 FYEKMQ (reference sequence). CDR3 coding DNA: TGTGCCAGCAGCTTCCGGCGGAGTAATGAGCAGTTCTTC. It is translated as CASSFRRSNEQFF.

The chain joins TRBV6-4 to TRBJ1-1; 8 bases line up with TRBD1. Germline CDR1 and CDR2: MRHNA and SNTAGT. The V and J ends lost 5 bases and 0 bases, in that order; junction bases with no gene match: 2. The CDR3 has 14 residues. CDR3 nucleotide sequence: TGTGCCAGCAGTTCGGGACAGGTGAACACTGAAGCTTTCTTT. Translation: CASSSGQVNTEAFF.

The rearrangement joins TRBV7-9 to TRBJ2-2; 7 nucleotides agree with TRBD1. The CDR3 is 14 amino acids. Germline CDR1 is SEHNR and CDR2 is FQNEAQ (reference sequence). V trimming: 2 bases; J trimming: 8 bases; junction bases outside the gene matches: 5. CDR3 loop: CASSLPTDRGELFF. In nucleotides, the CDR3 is TGTGCCAGCAGCTTACCAACGGACAGGGGGGAGCTGTTTTTT. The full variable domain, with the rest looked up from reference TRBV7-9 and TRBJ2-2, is DTGVSQNPRHKITKRGQNVTFRCDPISEHNRLYWYRQTLGQGPEFLTYFQNEAQLEKSRLLSDRFSAERPKGSFSTLEIQRTEQGDSAMYLCASSLPTDRGELFFGEGSRLTVL.

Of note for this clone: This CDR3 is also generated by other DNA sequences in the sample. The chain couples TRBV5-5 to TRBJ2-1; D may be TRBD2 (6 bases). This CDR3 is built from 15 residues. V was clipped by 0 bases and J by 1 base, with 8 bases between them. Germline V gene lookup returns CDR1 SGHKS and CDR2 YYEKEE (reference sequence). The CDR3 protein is CASSLDGSSYNEQFF. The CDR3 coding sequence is TGTGCCAGCAGCTTGGACGGGAGTTCCTACAATGAGCAGTTCTTC.

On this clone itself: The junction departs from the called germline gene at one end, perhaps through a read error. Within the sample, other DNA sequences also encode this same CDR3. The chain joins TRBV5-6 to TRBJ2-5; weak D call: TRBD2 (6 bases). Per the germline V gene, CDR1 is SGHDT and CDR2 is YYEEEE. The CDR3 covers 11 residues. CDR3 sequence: CASSLRETQYF. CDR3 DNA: TGTGCCAGCAGCTTGCGGGAGACCCAATACTTC.

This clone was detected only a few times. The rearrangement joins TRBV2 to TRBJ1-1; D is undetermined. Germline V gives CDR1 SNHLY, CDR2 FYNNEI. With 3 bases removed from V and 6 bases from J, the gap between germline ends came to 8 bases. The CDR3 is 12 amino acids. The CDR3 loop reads CASSDVSSEAFF. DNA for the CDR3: TGTGCCAGCAGTGACGTCAGCTCTGAAGCTTTCTTT.

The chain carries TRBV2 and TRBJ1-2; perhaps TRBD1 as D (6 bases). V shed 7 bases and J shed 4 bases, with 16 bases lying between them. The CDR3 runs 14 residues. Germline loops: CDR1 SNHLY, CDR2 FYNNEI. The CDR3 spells CASTRGGFSYGYTF. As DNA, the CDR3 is TGTGCCAGCACCCGAGGGGGGTTTAGCTATGGCTACACCTTC.

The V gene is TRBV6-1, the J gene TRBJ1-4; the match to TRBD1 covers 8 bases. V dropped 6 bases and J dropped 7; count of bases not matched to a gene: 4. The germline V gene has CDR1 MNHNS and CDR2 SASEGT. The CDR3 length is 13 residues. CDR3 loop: CASRTGAVEKLFF. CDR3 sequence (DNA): TGTGCCAGCAGGACAGGGGCGGTTGAAAAACTGTTTTTT.

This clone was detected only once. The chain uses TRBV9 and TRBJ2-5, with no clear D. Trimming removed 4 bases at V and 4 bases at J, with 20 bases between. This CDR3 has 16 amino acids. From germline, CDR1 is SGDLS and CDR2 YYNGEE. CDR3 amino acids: CASSSRIAPGSETQYF. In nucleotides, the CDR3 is TGTGCCAGCAGCTCCCGAATAGCCCCAGGTTCAGAGACCCAGTACTTC.

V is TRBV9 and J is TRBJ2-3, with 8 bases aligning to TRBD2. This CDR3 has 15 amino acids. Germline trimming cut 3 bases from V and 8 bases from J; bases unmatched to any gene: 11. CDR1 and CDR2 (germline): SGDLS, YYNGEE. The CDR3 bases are TGTGCCAGCAGCGGGTCGGGGGGGCCGAGCGGTACGCAGTATTTT. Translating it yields CASSGSGGPSGTQYF.

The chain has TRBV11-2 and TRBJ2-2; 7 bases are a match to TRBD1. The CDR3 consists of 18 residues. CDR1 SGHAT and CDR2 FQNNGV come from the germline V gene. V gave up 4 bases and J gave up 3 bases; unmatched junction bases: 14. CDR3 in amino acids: CASSYPTGLWVYTGELFF. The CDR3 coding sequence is TGTGCCAGCAGCTACCCGACAGGGCTTTGGGTTTACACCGGGGAGCTGTTTTTT.

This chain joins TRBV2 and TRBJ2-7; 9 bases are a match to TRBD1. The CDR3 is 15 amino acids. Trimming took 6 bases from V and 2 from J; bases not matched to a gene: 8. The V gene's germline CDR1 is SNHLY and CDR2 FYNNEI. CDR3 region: CASRQGAWGTYEQYF. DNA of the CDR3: TGTGCCAGCAGACAGGGGGCGTGGGGGACCTACGAGCAGTACTTC.

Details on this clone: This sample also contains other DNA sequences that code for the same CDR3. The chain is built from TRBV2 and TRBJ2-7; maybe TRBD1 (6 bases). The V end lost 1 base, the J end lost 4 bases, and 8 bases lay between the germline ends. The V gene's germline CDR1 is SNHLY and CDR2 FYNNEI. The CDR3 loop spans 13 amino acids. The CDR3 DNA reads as TGTGCCAGCAGTGAAGGGGGGCCGTACGAGCAGTACTTC. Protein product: CASSEGGPYEQYF.

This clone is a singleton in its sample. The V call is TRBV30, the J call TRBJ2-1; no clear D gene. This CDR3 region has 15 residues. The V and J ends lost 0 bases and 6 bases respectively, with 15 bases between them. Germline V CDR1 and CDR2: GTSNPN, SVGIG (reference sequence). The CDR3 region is CAWSVRGITTNEQFF. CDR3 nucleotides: TGTGCCTGGAGTGTACGTGGGATTACTACCAATGAGCAGTTCTTC. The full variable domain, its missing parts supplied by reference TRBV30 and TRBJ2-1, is SQTIHQWPATLVQPVGSPLSLECTVEGTSNPNLYWYRQAAGRGLQLLFYSVGIGQISSEVPQNLSASRPQDRQFILSSKKLLLSDSGFYLCAWSVRGITTNEQFFGPGTRLTVL.

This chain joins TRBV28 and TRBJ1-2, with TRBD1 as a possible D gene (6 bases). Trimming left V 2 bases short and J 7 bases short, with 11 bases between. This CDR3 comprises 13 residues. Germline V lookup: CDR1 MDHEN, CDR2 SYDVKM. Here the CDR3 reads CASSLQQGGGYTF. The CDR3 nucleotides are TGTGCCAGCAGTTTACAACAGGGTGGTGGCTACACCTTC.

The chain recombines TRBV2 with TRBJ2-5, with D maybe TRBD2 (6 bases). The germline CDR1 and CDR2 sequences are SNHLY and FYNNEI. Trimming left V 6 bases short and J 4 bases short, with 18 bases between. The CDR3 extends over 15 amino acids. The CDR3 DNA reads TGTGCCAGCAGCGGAGGGGCCCGGGGTGGAGAGACCCAGTACTTC. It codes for CASSGGARGGETQYF.

The CDR3 bases are TGTGCCAGCAGTCGGTTCTACCCTCCAAATCAGCCCCAGCATTTT. Protein product: CASSRFYPPNQPQHF. The rearrangement links TRBV27 to TRBJ1-5; unclear D gene. This CDR3 has 15 amino acids. Germline V CDR1 and CDR2: MNHEY, SMNVEV (reference sequence). V lost 5 bases, J lost 4 bases, and 15 bases lay in between.